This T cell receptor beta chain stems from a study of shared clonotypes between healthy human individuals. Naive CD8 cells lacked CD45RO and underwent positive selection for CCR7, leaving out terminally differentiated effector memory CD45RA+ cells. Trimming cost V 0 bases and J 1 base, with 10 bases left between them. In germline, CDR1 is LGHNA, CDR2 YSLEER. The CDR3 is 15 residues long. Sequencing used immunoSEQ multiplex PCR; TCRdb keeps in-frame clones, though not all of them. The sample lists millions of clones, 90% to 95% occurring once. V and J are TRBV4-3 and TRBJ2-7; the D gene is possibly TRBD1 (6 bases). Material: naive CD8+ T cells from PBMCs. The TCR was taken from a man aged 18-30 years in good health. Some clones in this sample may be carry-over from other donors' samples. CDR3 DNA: TGCGCCAGCAGCCAAGACTACAGGGCGTCCTACGAGCAGTACTTC. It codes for CASSQDYRASYEQYF.